Following are 21 T cell receptor beta chains from one sample sequenced in a study of cytomegalovirus exposure and HLA in healthy donors. The PCR used 60 Vbeta and 13 Jbeta primers. Repertoires were generated with immunoSEQ multiplex PCR, while TCRdb's copy carries only in-frame clones and drops some. The sample lists approximately 160,000 clones, over 60% occurring once. Source material: PBMCs. The receptors shown here come from a woman in her 30s in good health and CMV-seropositive.

The rearrangement joins TRBV5-1 to TRBJ2-7, with TRBD1 matching over 10 bases. The V and J ends lost 4 bases and 4 bases, in that order; junction bases with no gene match: 8. This CDR3 spans 15 amino acids. The germline gives CDR1 SGHRS, CDR2 YFSETQ. The CDR3: CASSEPGQGTYEQYF. CDR3 nucleotides: TGCGCCAGCAGCGAACCGGGACAGGGGACGTACGAGCAGTACTTC.

The chain recombines TRBV19 with TRBJ2-7; tentative D call: TRBD1 (6 bases). The V gene's germline CDR1 is LNHDA and CDR2 SQIVND (reference sequence). The length of the CDR3 is 15 residues. Trimming left V 2 bases short and J 2 bases short, with 13 bases between. The chain's CDR3 is CASSISQGWAYEQYF. The CDR3 DNA follows: TGTGCCAGTAGTATATCGCAGGGGTGGGCCTACGAGCAGTACTTC.

The DNA of the CDR3 is TGTGCCAGCAGGCGGGGGGAACAGGGAGACCAAAACATTCAGTACTTC. Protein sequence: CASRRGEQGDQNIQYF. The chain links TRBV2 to TRBJ2-4; 8 bases fit TRBD2. Germline CDR1 SNHLY, CDR2 FYNNEI. Unmatched junction bases numbered 12, after V lost 6 bases and J lost 5 bases. This CDR3 has 16 amino acids.

The V and J genes are TRBV7-9 and TRBJ2-7; 13 bases match TRBD2. Germline V gene data show CDR1 as SEHNR and CDR2 as FQNEAQ (reference sequence). The V segment lost 5 bases and the J segment 13 bases; nucleotides outside the gene matches: 11. This CDR3 comprises 14 residues. The CDR3 protein is CASSPTSGRSLSYF. CDR3 nucleotides: TGTGCCAGCAGCCCGACTAGCGGGAGGTCCCTGTCCTACTTC.

V and J are TRBV5-1 and TRBJ1-2; the match to TRBD1 covers 8 bases. Trimming removed 4 bases from V and 3 bases from J; junction bases left unmatched: 5. There are 14 residues in the CDR3. Per germline, CDR1 SGHRS and CDR2 YFSETQ. The CDR3 DNA follows: TGCGCCAGCAGCGAAAGACAGGGGTACTATGGCTACACCTTC. This sequence encodes CASSERQGYYGYTF.

The chain is built from TRBV29-1 and TRBJ1-1, with a weak D call TRBD1 (6 bases). The V end was cut by 0 bases, the J end by 3 bases, with 8 bases between. Germline V lookup: CDR1 SQVTM, CDR2 ANQGSEA. The CDR3 contains 13 residues. CDR3 sequence reads: CSVEEQGDTEAFF. Here the CDR3 DNA reads TGCAGCGTTGAAGAACAGGGAGACACTGAAGCTTTCTTT. Supplemented by reference TRBV29-1 and TRBJ1-1, the full variable domain reads SAVISQKPSRDICQRGTSLTIQCQVDSQVTMMFWYRQQPGQSLTLIATANQGSEATYESGFVIDKFPISRPNLTFSTLTVSNMSPEDSSIYLCSVEEQGDTEAFFGQGTRLTVV.

For this clone: This sample also contains other DNA sequences that code for the same CDR3. This chain joins TRBV7-9 and TRBJ1-3; D is uncertain. Germline loops: CDR1 SEHNR, CDR2 FQNEAQ (reference sequence). This CDR3 has 12 amino acids. Between the trimmed V and J ends, which lost 4 bases and 4 bases, there was a span of 5 bases. The CDR3 nucleotides are TGTGCCAGCAGCTCACAGGGAAACACCATATATTTT. Translating it yields CASSSQGNTIYF.

The CDR3 protein is CASSLGGRETQYF. CDR3 DNA sequence: TGTGCCAGCAGCTTAGGAGGCCGAGAGACCCAGTACTTC. The genes are TRBV7-2 and TRBJ2-5; D gene unclear. From germline, CDR1 is SGHTA and CDR2 FQGNSA. The ends were cut back, 1 base at V and 4 bases at J, with 7 bases in the middle. The CDR3 loop spans 13 amino acids. Full variable domain (remainder filled in from reference TRBV7-2 and TRBJ2-5): GAGVSQSPSNKVTEKGKDVELRCDPISGHTALYWYRQSLGQGLEFLIYFQGNSAPDKSGLPSDRFSAERTGGSVSTLTIQRTQQEDSAVYLCASSLGGRETQYFGPGTRLLVL.

V and J are TRBV5-6 and TRBJ2-3, with 10 positions matching TRBD1. CDR1 SGHDT and CDR2 YYEEEE come from the germline V gene. Unmatched junction bases numbered 5, after V lost 1 base and J lost 6 bases. The CDR3 has 15 amino acids. In DNA, the CDR3 is TGTGCCAGCAGCTTGCCGGACAGGGGGATTGATACGCAGTATTTT. Translated: CASSLPDRGIDTQYF.

J is TRBJ1-1 and V is TRBV30; unclear D gene. Deletions cut 3 bases from V and 0 bases from J, with 8 bases between. This CDR3 has 13 residues. Per germline, CDR1 GTSNPN and CDR2 SVGIG (reference sequence). This CDR3 reads CAWRRHLNTEAFF. CDR3 sequence (DNA): TGTGCCTGGAGAAGACACCTGAACACTGAAGCTTTCTTT.

The rearrangement joins TRBV5-4 to TRBJ1-4; TRBD1 is a possible D gene (6 bases). The CDR3 is made up of 15 amino acids. V lost 1 base to trimming and J lost 7 bases, with 14 bases between them. Germline values: CDR1 SGHNT, CDR2 YYREEE (reference sequence). CDR3 DNA sequence: TGTGCCAGCAGCTTGTCACAGGGATTGAGTGAAAAACTGTTTTTT. This gives the protein CASSLSQGLSEKLFF.

The CDR3 here is CASSFNSGSFLRGSYNEQFF. The CDR3 region has the DNA TGTGCCAGCAGTTTTAACTCGGGGTCCTTTTTACGGGGCTCCTACAATGAGCAGTTCTTC. The gene calls are TRBV28 and TRBJ2-1; the D gene is possibly TRBD2 (5 bases). CDR1 is MDHEN, CDR2 SYDVKM, per germline. This CDR3 contains 20 residues. V was clipped by 3 bases and J by 0 bases, with 24 bases between them.

Comment on this clone: This sample also contains other DNA sequences that code for the same CDR3. J is TRBJ2-7 and V is TRBV9; 8 nucleotides match TRBD1. The CDR3 contains 15 residues. Germline V CDR1 and CDR2: SGDLS, YYNGEE. J lost 3 bases, V lost 3 bases, and 8 bases had no gene match. The CDR3 region has the DNA TGTGCCAGCAGCGCCGGACAGGGAGAAATCTACGAGCAGTACTTC. Residues: CASSAGQGEIYEQYF.

V and J are TRBV18 and TRBJ1-6, with TRBD1 as a possible D gene (5 bases). CDR3 length equals 15 residues. Germline V lookup: CDR1 KGHSH, CDR2 LQKENI. V was trimmed by 3 bases and J by 6 bases, leaving 12 bases between them. The CDR3 loop is CASSPYEGANSPLHF. The CDR3 DNA reads as TGTGCCAGCTCACCTTACGAAGGGGCTAATTCACCCCTCCACTTT.

The chain combines TRBV4-1 with TRBJ2-5, with 10 bases aligning to TRBD2. The junction had 8 bases not matched to a gene; V was cut back by 0 bases and J by 4 bases. Germline CDR1 is MGHRA and CDR2 is YSYEKL. The CDR3 sequence is 17 residues long. CDR3 region: CASSQDYRAGGGETQYF. CDR3 DNA: TGCGCCAGCAGCCAAGACTACAGAGCGGGGGGGGGAGAGACCCAGTACTTC.

The gene calls are TRBV11-3 and TRBJ2-7; a weak D match, TRBD2 (6 bases). CDR3 length: 15 residues. The germline CDR1 and CDR2 sequences are SGHNT and YENEEA. V was cut by 5 bases and J by 7 bases, with 21 bases left in between. Here the CDR3 DNA reads TGTGCCAGCAGCCAGACTAGAGAGTTGAAAGTGGAGCAGTACTTC. Translation gives CASSQTRELKVEQYF.

CDR3: CASISPQTGVKSETQYF. The DNA for the CDR3 is TGTGCCAGCATTTCCCCTCAGACAGGGGTAAAGTCAGAGACCCAGTACTTC. J is TRBJ2-5 and V is TRBV2; 8 positions match TRBD1. V shed 7 bases, J shed 4 bases, and the junction held 17 bases outside the gene matches. The CDR3 length is 17 residues. CDR1 is SNHLY and CDR2 is FYNNEI in the germline V gene.

V and J are TRBV15 and TRBJ1-5; D is unclear. Germline CDR1 LNHNV, CDR2 YYDKDF (reference sequence). The V end lost 2 bases, the J end lost 9 bases, and 8 bases lay between the germline ends. This CDR3 is 12 amino acids long. As DNA, the CDR3 is TGTGCCACCAGCAGATCCCTCGGGCCCCAGCATTTT. This translates into CATSRSLGPQHF.

This clone was seen a few times. The chain's CDR3 is CASSLTTGLAGRTDTQYF. CDR3 in DNA: TGTGCCAGCAGCTTAACTACGGGGCTAGCGGGACGCACAGATACGCAGTATTTT. The chain carries TRBV7-8 and TRBJ2-3; 9 bases fit TRBD2. With 2 bases clipped from V and 1 base from J, the junction kept 10 bases outside the gene matches. CDR1 is SGHVS and CDR2 is FQNEAQ in the germline V gene. The CDR3 is made up of 18 amino acids.

A few counts support this clone. The sample has other DNA sequences that encode this CDR3 too. V usage is TRBV5-1 and J usage is TRBJ2-7, with D unclear. In germline, CDR1 is SGHRS, CDR2 YFSETQ. CDR3 length equals 12 residues. V lost 3 bases to trimming and J lost 0 bases, with 4 bases between them. Here the CDR3 DNA reads TGCGCCAGCAGCTCCAGCTCCTACGAGCAGTACTTC. It codes for CASSSSSYEQYF.

The V gene is TRBV7-8, the J gene TRBJ1-5; D may be TRBD1 (6 bases). The V and J ends lost 4 bases and 3 bases respectively, with 19 bases between them. Germline-derived CDR1 and CDR2 are SGHVS and FQNEAQ. This CDR3 comprises 17 residues. CDR3 sequence reads: CASSYTTGTSFNQPQHF. The CDR3, as DNA: TGTGCCAGCAGCTATACCACGGGGACATCTTTCAATCAGCCCCAGCATTTT.